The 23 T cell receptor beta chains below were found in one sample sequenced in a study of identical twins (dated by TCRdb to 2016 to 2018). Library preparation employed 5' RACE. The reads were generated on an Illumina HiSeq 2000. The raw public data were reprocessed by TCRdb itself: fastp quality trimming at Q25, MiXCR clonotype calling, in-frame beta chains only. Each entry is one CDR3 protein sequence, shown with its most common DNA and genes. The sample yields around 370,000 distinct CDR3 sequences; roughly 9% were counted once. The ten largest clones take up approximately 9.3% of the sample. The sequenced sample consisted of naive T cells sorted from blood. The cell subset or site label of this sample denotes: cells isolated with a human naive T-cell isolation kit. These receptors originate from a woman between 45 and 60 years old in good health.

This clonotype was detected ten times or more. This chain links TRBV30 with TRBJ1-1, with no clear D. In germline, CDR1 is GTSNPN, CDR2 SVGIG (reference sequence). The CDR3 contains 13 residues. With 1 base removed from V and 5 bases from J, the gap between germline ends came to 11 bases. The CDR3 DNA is TGTGCCTGGAGTGAGGGAGGGTTTACTGAAGCTTTCTTT. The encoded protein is CAWSEGGFTEAFF.

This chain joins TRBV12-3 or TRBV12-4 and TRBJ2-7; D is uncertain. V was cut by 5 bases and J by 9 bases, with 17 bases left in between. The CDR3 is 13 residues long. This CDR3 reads CASSPAQRSRQYF. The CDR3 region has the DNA TGTGCCAGCAGTCCCGCCCAAAGGAGCCGGCAGTACTTC.

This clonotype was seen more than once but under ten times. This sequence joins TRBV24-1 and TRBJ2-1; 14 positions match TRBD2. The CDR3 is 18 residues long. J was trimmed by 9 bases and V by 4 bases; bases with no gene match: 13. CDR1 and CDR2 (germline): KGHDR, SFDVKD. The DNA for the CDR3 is TGTGCCACCAGTGACCCCGCGGGGACTAGCGGGAGAGGAGGTGAGCAGTTCTTC. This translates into CATSDPAGTSGRGGEQFF.

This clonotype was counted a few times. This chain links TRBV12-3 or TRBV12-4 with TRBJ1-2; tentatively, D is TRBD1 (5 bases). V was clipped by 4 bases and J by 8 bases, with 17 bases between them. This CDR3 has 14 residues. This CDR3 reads CASSSTTALGGYTF. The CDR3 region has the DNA TGTGCCAGCAGTTCCACGACAGCCCTGGGGGGCTACACCTTC.

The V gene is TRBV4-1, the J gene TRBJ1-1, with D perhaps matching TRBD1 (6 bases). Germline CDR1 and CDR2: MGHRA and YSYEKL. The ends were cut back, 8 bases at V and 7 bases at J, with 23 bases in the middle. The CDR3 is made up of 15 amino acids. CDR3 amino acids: CASSFTGTKAREAFF. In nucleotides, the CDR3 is TGCGCCAGCTCTTTTACCGGGACAAAGGCCCGTGAAGCTTTCTTT.

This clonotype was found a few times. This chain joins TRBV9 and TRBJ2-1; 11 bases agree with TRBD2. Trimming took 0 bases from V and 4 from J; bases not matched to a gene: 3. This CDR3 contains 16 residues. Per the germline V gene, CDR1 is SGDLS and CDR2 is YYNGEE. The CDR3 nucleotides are TGTGCCAGCAGCGTAGAGGGACTAGCGGCTTACAATGAGCAGTTCTTC. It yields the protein CASSVEGLAAYNEQFF. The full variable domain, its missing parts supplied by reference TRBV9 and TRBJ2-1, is DSGVTQTPKHLITATGQRVTLRCSPRSGDLSVYWYQQSLDQGLQFLIQYYNGEERAKGNILERFSAQQFPDLHSELNLSSLELGDSALYFCASSVEGLAAYNEQFFGPGTRLTVL.

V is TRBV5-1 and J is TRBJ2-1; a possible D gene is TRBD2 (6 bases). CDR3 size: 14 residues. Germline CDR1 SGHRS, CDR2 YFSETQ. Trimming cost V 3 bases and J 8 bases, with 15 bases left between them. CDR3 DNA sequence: TGCGCCAGCAGCTGGAGGGCGGAGTCGGATGAGCAGTTCTTC. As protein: CASSWRAESDEQFF.

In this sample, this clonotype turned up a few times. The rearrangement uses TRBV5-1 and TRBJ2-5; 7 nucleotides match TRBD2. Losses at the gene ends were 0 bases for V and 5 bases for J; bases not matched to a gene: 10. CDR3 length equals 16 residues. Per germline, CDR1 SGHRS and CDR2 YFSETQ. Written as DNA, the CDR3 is TGCGCCAGCAGCTTGGCGGGAGGAGGCCTCCAGGAGACCCAGTACTTC. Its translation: CASSLAGGGLQETQYF.

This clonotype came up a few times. The CDR3 loop is CASSLAPTGLAATYEQYV. CDR3 sequence (DNA): TGTGCCAGCAGCTTAGCGCCTACGGGACTAGCGGCAACCTACGAGCAGTACGTC. The J gene is TRBJ2-7, the V gene TRBV11-2; TRBD2 agrees at 11 bases. CDR1 SGHAT and CDR2 FQNNGV come from the germline V gene. V lost 1 base to trimming and J lost 2 bases; unmatched junction nucleotides: 10. The CDR3 spans 18 residues.

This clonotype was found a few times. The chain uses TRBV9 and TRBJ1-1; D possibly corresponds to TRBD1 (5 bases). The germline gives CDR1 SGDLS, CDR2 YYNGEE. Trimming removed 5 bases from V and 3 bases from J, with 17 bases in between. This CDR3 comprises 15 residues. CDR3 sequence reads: CASSYKAGQDTEAFF. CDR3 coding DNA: TGTGCCAGCAGTTACAAGGCGGGGCAGGACACTGAAGCTTTCTTT. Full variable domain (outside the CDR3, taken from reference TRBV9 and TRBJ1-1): DSGVTQTPKHLITATGQRVTLRCSPRSGDLSVYWYQQSLDQGLQFLIQYYNGEERAKGNILERFSAQQFPDLHSELNLSSLELGDSALYFCASSYKAGQDTEAFFGQGTRLTVV.

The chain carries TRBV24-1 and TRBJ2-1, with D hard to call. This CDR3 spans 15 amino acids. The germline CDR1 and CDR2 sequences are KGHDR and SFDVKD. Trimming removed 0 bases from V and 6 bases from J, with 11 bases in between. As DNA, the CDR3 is TGTGCCACCAGTGATTTGAAGGACCGTCCCAATGAGCAGTTCTTC. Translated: CATSDLKDRPNEQFF.

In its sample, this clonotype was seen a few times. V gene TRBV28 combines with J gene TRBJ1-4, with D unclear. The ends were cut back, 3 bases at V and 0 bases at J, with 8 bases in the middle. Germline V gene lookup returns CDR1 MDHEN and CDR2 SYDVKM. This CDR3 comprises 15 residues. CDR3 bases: TGTGCCAGCAGTTTCCAGGATGCAACTAATGAAAAACTGTTTTTT. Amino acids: CASSFQDATNEKLFF.

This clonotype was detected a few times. CDR3 sequence: CSARFRDRRNEQFF. As DNA, the CDR3 is TGCAGTGCTAGATTTCGGGACAGGAGGAATGAGCAGTTCTTC. The V gene is TRBV20-1, the J gene TRBJ2-1; 8 bases match TRBD1. V shed 2 bases, J shed 7 bases, and the junction held 7 bases outside the gene matches. Germline CDR1 is DFQATT and CDR2 is SNEGSKA (reference sequence). The CDR3 totals 14 residues.

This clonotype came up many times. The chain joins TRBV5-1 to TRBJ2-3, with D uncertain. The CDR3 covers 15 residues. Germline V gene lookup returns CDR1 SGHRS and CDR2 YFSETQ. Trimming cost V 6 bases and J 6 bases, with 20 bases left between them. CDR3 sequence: CASNHADHGSDTQYF. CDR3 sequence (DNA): TGCGCCAGCAACCACGCGGACCATGGCTCGGATACGCAGTATTTT.

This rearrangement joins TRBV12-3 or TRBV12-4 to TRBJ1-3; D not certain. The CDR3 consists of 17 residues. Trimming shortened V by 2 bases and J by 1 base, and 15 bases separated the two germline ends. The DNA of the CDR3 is TGTGCCAGCAGTTTATTGGTCAGCCTCGATTCTGGAAACACCATATATTTT. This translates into CASSLLVSLDSGNTIYF.

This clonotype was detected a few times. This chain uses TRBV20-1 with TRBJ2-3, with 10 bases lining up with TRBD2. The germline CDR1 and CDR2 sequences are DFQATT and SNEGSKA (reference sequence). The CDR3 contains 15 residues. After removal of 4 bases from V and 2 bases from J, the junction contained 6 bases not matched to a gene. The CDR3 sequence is CSATGLADLTDTQYF. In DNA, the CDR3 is TGCAGTGCTACTGGACTAGCGGACCTCACAGATACGCAGTATTTT.

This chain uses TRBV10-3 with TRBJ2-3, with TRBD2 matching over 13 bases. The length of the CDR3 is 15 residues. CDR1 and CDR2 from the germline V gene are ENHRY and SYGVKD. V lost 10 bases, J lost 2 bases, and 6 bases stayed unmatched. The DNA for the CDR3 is TGTGCCACCAGACTAGCGGGAGGCCTCACAGATACGCAGTATTTT. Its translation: CATRLAGGLTDTQYF.

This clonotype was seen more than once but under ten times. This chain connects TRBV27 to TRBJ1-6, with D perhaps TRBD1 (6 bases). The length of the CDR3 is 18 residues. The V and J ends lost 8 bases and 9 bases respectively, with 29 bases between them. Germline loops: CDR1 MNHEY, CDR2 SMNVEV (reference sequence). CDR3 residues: CASGTPGGARYIGSPLHF. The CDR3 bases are TGTGCCAGCGGCACGCCGGGGGGGGCGAGATATATTGGTTCACCCCTCCACTTT.

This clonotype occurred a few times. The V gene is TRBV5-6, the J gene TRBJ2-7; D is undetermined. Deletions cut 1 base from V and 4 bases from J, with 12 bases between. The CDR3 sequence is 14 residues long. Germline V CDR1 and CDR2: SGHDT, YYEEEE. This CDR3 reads CASSLIREMYEQYF. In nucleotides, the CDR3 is TGTGCCAGCAGCTTGATTAGGGAAATGTACGAGCAGTACTTC.

The CDR3 DNA reads TGTGCCAGCAGTCGCCTAGCGGGAGGCTCCTACAATGAGCAGTTCTTC. This codes for CASSRLAGGSYNEQFF. The rearrangement joins TRBV6-5 to TRBJ2-1, with 11 bases fitting TRBD2. V lost 5 bases and J lost 0; bases outside the gene matches: 3. This CDR3 spans 16 amino acids. The germline V gene has CDR1 MNHEY and CDR2 SVGAGI.

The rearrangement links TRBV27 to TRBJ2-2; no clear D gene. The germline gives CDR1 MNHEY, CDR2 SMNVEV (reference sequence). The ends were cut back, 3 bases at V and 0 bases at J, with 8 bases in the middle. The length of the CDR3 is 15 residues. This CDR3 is CASSLEAPNTGELFF. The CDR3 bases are TGTGCCAGCAGTTTGGAAGCGCCGAACACCGGGGAGCTGTTTTTT.

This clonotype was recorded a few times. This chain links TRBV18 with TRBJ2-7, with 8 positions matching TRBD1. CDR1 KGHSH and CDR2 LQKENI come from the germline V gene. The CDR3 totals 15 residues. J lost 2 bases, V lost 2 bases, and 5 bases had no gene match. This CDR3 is CASSPTAGGTYEQYF. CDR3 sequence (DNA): TGTGCCAGCTCACCAACGGCAGGGGGCACCTACGAGCAGTACTTC.

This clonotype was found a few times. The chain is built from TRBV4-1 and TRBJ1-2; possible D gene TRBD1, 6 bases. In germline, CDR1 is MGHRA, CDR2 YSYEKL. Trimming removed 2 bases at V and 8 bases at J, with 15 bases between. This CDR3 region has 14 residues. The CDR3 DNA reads TGCGCCAGCAGCCAACTCCACAGGGAGGGGGGCTACACCTTC. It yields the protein CASSQLHREGGYTF.